This is a list of T cell receptor beta chains from one sample in a study of blood T cells in healthy people across ages. TCRdb recomputed calls from the 5' RACE reads with MiXCR, one row per CDR3 protein. The table has about 1.1 million distinct CDR3 sequences, around two fifths seen once; the top ten hold 13%. Sequences were obtained from blood. The receptors were sampled from a man between 18 and 35 years old in good health. The CDR3 runs from the conserved cysteine through the conserved F or W. The D gene is left open where the match is weak. Where a row states a size, it is once, few, many or the class of an expanded clone; other rows omit it.

J | V | D | length | size | DNA | CDR3
TRBJ1-1 | TRBV4-3 | - | 15 | few | TGCGCCAGCAGCCAAGAGACGGGTGTGAACACTGAAGCTTTCTTT | CASSQETGVNTEAFF
TRBJ1-2 | TRBV12-3/TRBV12-4 | TRBD1 | 14 | - | TGTGCCAGCAGTTTAAATCCAGGGGGCTTGGGCTACACCTTC | CASSLNPGGLGYTF
TRBJ2-3 | TRBV28 | - | 17 | - | TGTGCCAGCAGCCAGATGCCTCGATACCGATTCACAGATACGCAGTATTTT | CASSQMPRYRFTDTQYF
TRBJ2-3 | TRBV2 | - | 17 | - | TGTGCCAGCAGTGAAAGTGAGGTGGGGGCGGGTTTGAATACGCAGTATTTT | CASSESEVGAGLNTQYF
TRBJ2-5 | TRBV12-3/TRBV12-4 | - | 15 | - | TGTGCCAGCAAAACCCACTCGCCCAGGGAAGAGACCCAGTACTTC | CASKTHSPREETQYF
TRBJ1-4 | TRBV20-1 | - | 15 | few | TGCAGTGCTGAGCGGTCGCAGGGGATTAATGAAAAACTGTTTTTT | CSAERSQGINEKLFF
TRBJ2-1 | TRBV20-1 | TRBD1 | 15 | few | TGCAGTGCTAGGGACGGGACAGGGATCTACAATGAGCAGTTCTTC | CSARDGTGIYNEQFF
TRBJ1-1 | TRBV15 | - | 17 | many | TGTGCCACCAGCAGAGATCGGAGTTCTATCGGGAGCGCTGAAGCTTTCTTT | CATSRDRSSIGSAEAFF
TRBJ2-7 | TRBV29-1 | - | 13 | - | TGCAGCGTTGATGGAGGGGCCCCCTACGAGCAGTACTTC | CSVDGGAPYEQYF
TRBJ1-2 | TRBV18 | - | 18 | - | TGTGCCAGCTCACCATTGGAACTCCAGGACACCAGGGGCTATGGCTACACCTTC | CASSPLELQDTRGYGYTF
TRBJ2-7 | TRBV13 | - | 16 | - | TGTGCCAGCAGCTTGTCGGACCGCCAACCTTTCTACGAGCAGTACTTC | CASSLSDRQPFYEQYF
TRBJ2-1 | TRBV9 | - | 13 | many | TGTGCCAGCGGGGGGGGCTCTTACAATGAGCAGTTCTTC | CASGGGSYNEQFF
TRBJ2-1 | TRBV5-1 | TRBD1 | 15 | - | TGCGCCAGCAGTTTTCAGGGGGAGTCCTACAATGAGCAGTTCTTC | CASSFQGESYNEQFF
TRBJ2-7 | TRBV28 | - | 16 | - | TGTGCCAGCAGTTTATCAAGCCCTAGCTCCTACAATGAGCAGTACTTC | CASSLSSPSSYNEQYF
TRBJ2-2 | TRBV6-5 | - | 15 | - | TGTGCCAGCAGGATGGCGTCAGGCCTGACCGGGGAGCTGTTTTTT | CASRMASGLTGELFF
TRBJ2-3 | TRBV4-1 | - | 16 | - | TGCGCCAGCAGCCAAGAAAGGGTCGGCGGCACAGATACGCAGTATTTT | CASSQERVGGTDTQYF
TRBJ2-1 | TRBV20-1 | - | 11 | - | TGCAGTCTACCTTCCTACAATGAGCAGTTCTTC | CSLPSYNEQFF
TRBJ2-5 | TRBV27 | - | 14 | few | TGTGCCAGCAGTCCGACAGTTATCCAAGAGACCCAGTACTTC | CASSPTVIQETQYF
TRBJ1-2 | TRBV20-1 | - | 10 | many | TGCAGTGCTAAGTACTATGGCTACACCTTC | CSAKYYGYTF
TRBJ2-7 | TRBV14 | - | 13 | few | TGTGCCAGCAGCCAAAGTGCGAGTTCCGAGCAGTACTTC | CASSQSASSEQYF
TRBJ1-6 | TRBV18 | TRBD1 | 16 | - | TGTGCCAGCTCACCTAACTCCGGGACAGCAGATTCACCCCTCCACTTT | CASSPNSGTADSPLHF
TRBJ2-1 | TRBV6-2/TRBV6-3 | - | 15 | few | TGTGCCAGCAGGGGCCAACACCCAACTTACAATGAGCAGTTCTTC | CASRGQHPTYNEQFF
TRBJ1-4 | TRBV20-1 | - | 14 | - | TGCAGTGCTCCCCGGGAAGGCCGGGGTGAAAAACTGTTTTTT | CSAPREGRGEKLFF
TRBJ2-3 | TRBV7-2 | TRBD1 | 15 | few | TGTGCCAGCAGCTTTGACAGGGGGATTGCGGATACGCAGTATTTT | CASSFDRGIADTQYF
TRBJ2-7 | TRBV7-9 | TRBD2 | 15 | - | TGTGCCAGCAGCTTAGTCAGGACTAGCCTCTACGAGCAGTACTTC | CASSLVRTSLYEQYF
TRBJ2-5 | TRBV4-1 | - | 18 | few | TGCGCCAGCAGCCAAGATCCAGGGATAAGCAGATTCCAAGAGACCCAGTACTTC | CASSQDPGISRFQETQYF
TRBJ2-5 | TRBV4-2 | - | 15 | - | TGTGCCAGCAGCCAAGGCCCGAACTTCCAAGGGACCCAGTACTTC | CASSQGPNFQGTQYF
TRBJ2-2 | TRBV20-1 | - | 17 | once | TGCAGTGCTAAGGCGTTCGGCTTTCAGTCCGACACCGGGGAGCTGTTTTTT | CSAKAFGFQSDTGELFF
TRBJ1-5 | TRBV20-1 | - | 14 | - | TGCAGTGCTAGTATGACAGTTAGCAATCAGCCCCAGCATTTT | CSASMTVSNQPQHF
TRBJ2-4 | TRBV7-8 | TRBD2 | 20 | - | TGTGCCAGCAGCTTTGGACTAGCGGGGGCCGCTCGCCTAGCCAAAAACATTCAGTACTTC | CASSFGLAGAARLAKNIQYF
TRBJ1-1 | TRBV7-9 | - | 14 | - | TGTGCCAGCAGCCCTCCTATGTCCCCGTCTGGAGCTTTCTTT | CASSPPMSPSGAFF
TRBJ2-1 | TRBV9 | - | 17 | few | TGTGCCAGCAGCGCAACAAACAGGCTGAGCTCCTACAATGAGCAGTTCTTC | CASSATNRLSSYNEQFF
TRBJ2-5 | TRBV20-1 | - | 15 | - | TGCAGTGCTAGAAAGGGGTTGACAAATAAACAGACCCAGTACTTC | CSARKGLTNKQTQYF
TRBJ1-1 | TRBV14 | - | 15 | once | TGTGCCAGCAGCGGTCAGGTTGGCAGTTACACTGAAGCTTTCTTT | CASSGQVGSYTEAFF
TRBJ2-1 | TRBV10-3 | TRBD2 | 15 | - | TGTGCCATCAGTGTAACTAGCGGACGATACAATGAGCAGTTCTTC | CAISVTSGRYNEQFF
TRBJ2-7 | TRBV20-1 | - | 13 | - | TGCAGTGCTATCGTAGTCAGGGGCCACGAGCAGTACTTC | CSAIVVRGHEQYF
TRBJ1-2 | TRBV9 | - | 17 | few | TGTGCCAGCAGCGTAGGGGTGAAGAGGGGCAATGACTATGGCTACACCTTC | CASSVGVKRGNDYGYTF
TRBJ1-5 | TRBV7-2 | - | 14 | - | TGTGCCAGCAGCTTATCAGTAGGGGAGCAGCCCCAGCATTTT | CASSLSVGEQPQHF
TRBJ2-2 | TRBV10-3 | - | 15 | - | TGTGCCATCAGTGAGCCTGGAAGGAACACCGGGGAGCTGTTTTTT | CAISEPGRNTGELFF
TRBJ1-1 | TRBV6-5 | TRBD1 | 15 | - | TGTGCCAGCAGTTACCAGCGGCAGGGGGGGACTGAAGCTTTCTTT | CASSYQRQGGTEAFF
TRBJ1-6 | TRBV20-1 | - | 16 | few | TGCAGTGCTAGAGATGGAGGTGCAGAAACCAATTCACCCCTCCACTTT | CSARDGGAETNSPLHF
TRBJ2-5 | TRBV27 | TRBD2 | 15 | - | TGTGCCAGCAGTTTCCTAGCGGGGGGAGAAGAGACCCAGTACTTC | CASSFLAGGEETQYF
TRBJ1-1 | TRBV6-6 | - | 13 | - | TGTGCCAGCAACGGAGGGGAGGCAGGCGGGGCTTTCTTT | CASNGGEAGGAFF
TRBJ2-4 | TRBV4-3 | - | 17 | - | TGCGCCAGCAGCCAAGTTGCTGGCAGTCTAGCCAAAAACATTCAGTACTTC | CASSQVAGSLAKNIQYF
TRBJ1-4 | TRBV27 | TRBD1 | 15 | few | TGTGCCAGCAGTTATAGTAGCAGGGGGCGCGAAAAACTGTTTTTT | CASSYSSRGREKLFF
TRBJ2-1 | TRBV10-3 | - | 13 | - | TGTGCCATAAGGGGGGCCCTTTACAATGAGCAGTTCTTC | CAIRGALYNEQFF
TRBJ2-7 | TRBV12-3/TRBV12-4 | TRBD2 | 17 | few | TGTGCCAGCAGTACGGGGACTAGCGGGGGGAAATCCTACGAGCAGTACTTC | CASSTGTSGGKSYEQYF
TRBJ2-1 | TRBV10-3 | TRBD2 | 17 | - | TGTGCCATCGGTGACGGCCCTGATAGCGGGCGTTACAATGAGCAGTTCTTC | CAIGDGPDSGRYNEQFF
TRBJ2-7 | TRBV6-5 | - | 12 | few | TGTGCCAGCAGAGGGCGTTACAATGAGCAGTACTTC | CASRGRYNEQYF
TRBJ2-7 | TRBV3-1 | - | 13 | - | TGTGCCAGCAGCCAAGGTACAGGGAACGAGCAGTACTTC | CASSQGTGNEQYF
TRBJ2-3 | TRBV12-3/TRBV12-4 | - | 16 | - | TGTGCCAGCAGGTCCCTCGGGGCCCTCTTCACAGATGTGCAATATTTT | CASRSLGALFTDVQYF
TRBJ2-5 | TRBV21-1 | - | 13 | - | TGTGCCAGCAATTCGGACAGGGAAGAGACCCAGTACTTC | CASNSDREETQYF
TRBJ2-7 | TRBV12-3/TRBV12-4 | - | 13 | few | TGTGCCAGCAGGACTCGGTTTTCCTACGAGCAGTACTTC | CASRTRFSYEQYF
TRBJ1-5 | TRBV29-1 | - | 12 | many | TGCAGCGTTGGACAGTCCAATCAGCCCCAGCATTTT | CSVGQSNQPQHF
TRBJ1-4 | TRBV5-6 | - | 16 | - | TGTGCCAGCAGTTTTGGCTTCGGCAGCGGAAATGAAAAACTGTTTTTT | CASSFGFGSGNEKLFF
TRBJ1-6 | TRBV6-5 | - | 10 | - | TGTGCGACGGTCAGTTCACCCCTCCACTTT | CATVSSPLHF